Listed below are T cell receptor beta chains from one sample, sequenced in a study of cytomegalovirus exposure and HLA in healthy donors. Libraries were prepared by immunoSEQ multiplex PCR; TCRdb keeps only in-frame clonotypes and omits some of them. The sample holds under 150,000 clones, around three quarters seen once. The sequencing sample was made of PBMCs. Receptor source: a woman in her fifties or sixties in good health and CMV-seronegative. Both conserved end residues are part of each CDR3. D genes are given only for firm matches. Clone size appears in some rows only: once, few, many, or a class for an expanded clone.

j_call,v_call,clone_size,d_call,cdr3_nt,cdr3_aa
TRBJ2-1,TRBV9,once,TRBD2,TGTGCCAGCAGCTCACCCGGGACTAGCGGACCCAATGAGCAGTTCTTC,CASSSPGTSGPNEQFF
TRBJ2-2,TRBV2,.,TRBD2,TGTGCCAGCAGAGGGAGGGACCGGATTAGGGCGAACACCGGGGAGCTGTTTTTT,CASRGRDRIRANTGELFF
TRBJ1-2,TRBV4-3,.,TRBD1,TGCGCCAGCAGCGCAAAGACAGGGGGCGGCTACACCTTC,CASSAKTGGGYTF
TRBJ2-1,TRBV11-1,.,.,TGTGCCAGCAGCTTATTCGGGACTTCCAGCTCCTACAATGAGCAGTTCTTC,CASSLFGTSSSYNEQFF
TRBJ2-5,TRBV4-1,.,.,TGCGCCAGCAGCCAAGATGGCCTAGTCTTAGAGACCCAGTACTTC,CASSQDGLVLETQYF
TRBJ1-2,TRBV29-1,.,TRBD1,TGCAGCGTTGAGTCGCCAGGGGGTTCTAACTATGGCTACACCTTC,CSVESPGGSNYGYTF
TRBJ1-5,TRBV28,.,TRBD1,TGTGCCAGCAGTTTATCCGGGACAGGCAATCAGCCCCAGCATTTT,CASSLSGTGNQPQHF
TRBJ2-5,TRBV15,.,.,TGTGCCACCTCGGCTACAGGGCGAGAGACCCAGTACTTC,CATSATGRETQYF
TRBJ1-1,TRBV29-1,.,TRBD1,TGCAGCGTCTCTAGCTCCGGGACAGGGAACACTGAAGCTTTCTTT,CSVSSSGTGNTEAFF
TRBJ1-5,TRBV27,.,TRBD1,TGTGCCAGCAGTTTATCCAGGACAGGGGGCCATCAGCCCCAGCATTTT,CASSLSRTGGHQPQHF
TRBJ2-1,TRBV2,.,.,TGTGCCAGCAGTGAAAACAGGGGAGGTGGTGAGCAGTTCTTC,CASSENRGGGEQFF
TRBJ2-4,TRBV28,.,.,TGTGCCAGCAGTTTGGGGGGGGGCGGAAACATTCAGTACTTC,CASSLGGGGNIQYF
TRBJ2-3,TRBV5-6,.,TRBD2,TGTGCCAGCAGCTTGGTAGCGGGAGGGACAGATACGCAGTATTTT,CASSLVAGGTDTQYF
TRBJ1-1,TRBV19,.,.,TGTGCCAGTACCATGGGCTTGGCGAACACTGAAGCTTTCTTT,CASTMGLANTEAFF
TRBJ2-1,TRBV11-3,few,TRBD2,TGTGCCAGCAGCTCCCATAGCGGGAGGACCCCTTATGAGCAGTTCTTC,CASSSHSGRTPYEQFF
TRBJ1-2,TRBV6-5,.,TRBD1,TGTGCCAGCAGTTACCTACCGACAGGGGATGGCTACCCCTTC,CASSYLPTGDGYPF
TRBJ2-3,TRBV12-5,.,.,TGTGCTAGTGTGCTTGGAGTCACAGATACGCAGTATTTT,CASVLGVTDTQYF
TRBJ1-1,TRBV9,.,.,TGTGCCAGCAGCGTATTGGAGGGGCTTGAAGCTTTCTTT,CASSVLEGLEAFF
TRBJ2-6,TRBV5-1,.,.,TGCGCCAGCAGCCGGCTGACTAGGGGGGGCTCTGGGGCCAACGTCCTGACTTTC,CASSRLTRGGSGANVLTF
TRBJ1-2,TRBV7-2,.,.,TGTGCCAGCAGTCTCCCCTCCAACTATGGCTACACCTTC,CASSLPSNYGYTF
TRBJ2-3,TRBV18,.,.,TGTGCCAGCTCACCGGGCATGACAGACACAGATACGCAGTATTTT,CASSPGMTDTDTQYF
TRBJ2-2,TRBV4-3,.,.,TGCGCCAGCAGCCATGCCACCCCAGGGAACACCGGGGAGCTGTTTTTT,CASSHATPGNTGELFF